This T cell receptor beta chain is drawn from a study of cytomegalovirus exposure and HLA in healthy donors (TCRdb year 2017). For the wider study: An earlier analysis of approximately 640 of the donors reported more than 250 Gb of sequence data and roughly 110 million unique TCR beta sequences from around 200 million T cells. Five DR-DQ haplotypes were handled as single units for association and clustering because linkage in the cohort was strong. To predict cytomegalovirus infection status, the study brought together high-throughput TCR immunosequencing, statistical association of individual TCRs with disease status, and machine learning. Of the roughly 400 genotyped donors, about 80% fell in the genetic ancestry cluster associated with self-reported Caucasian donors. Besides the first cohort of 550 to 750 subjects, a separate validation cohort made up of roughly 130 different subjects was used. About 280 gigabases of sequencing data and 70 million to 95 million unique TCR sequences made up an early release that covered some 640 HLA-typed donors. The T cell repertoires of roughly 660 subjects were profiled by immunosequencing and related to cytomegalovirus serostatus. Alongside the repertoire data, information on donor age, sex, ethnicity and CMV serostatus was compiled. Typing coverage differed by locus: A, B, C, DRB1 and DQB1 were typed in roughly 620-640 donors, DQA1 in 500 to 550, DPA1 in roughly 590, and DPB1 in just under 490. HLA typing included class I and class II loci at four-digit resolution. All discovery cohort repertoires had been generated using a single sequencing platform. An earlier analysis of a few hundred of the donors applied high-throughput TCR beta sequencing to assess whether each TCR beta V gene segment acted as functional or pseudogenic. The study was designed to test whether signatures of past pathogen exposure could be identified by cataloging public T cell receptors. Genome-wide SNP genotypes for about three fifths of the 666 donors were used in a later genetic analysis, which treated that subset as a discovery cohort. In a later analysis, previously published TCR beta repertoires from some 640 donors were re-analyzed and high-resolution HLA genotyping was added so that TCR occurrence patterns could be studied. Rather than drawing on any new phenotypic data, the later analysis identified candidate immune exposures from TCR beta sequences and the way those sequences occurred across donors. On average, roughly 240,000 unique TCR beta nucleotide sequences were sequenced per donor among about 400 genotyped donors of the cohort, with roughly 18% of those sequences being non-productive.

Receptor amplification or capture employed the immunoSEQ multiplex PCR assay. For the multiplex PCR, a mixture combining 60 forward primers for TCR Vbeta segments and 13 reverse primers for TCR Jbeta segments was used. Amplification of the CDR3 region of rearranged TCR beta genes was performed with a multiplex PCR assay on genomic DNA. Amplified TCR beta libraries were sequenced as 87-base-pair reads on the Illumina HiSeq System. Turning to the authors' computational methods: Across the 700 or so repertoires, a later analysis counted about 81 million unique TCR beta chains, roughly 11 million of which were shared by at least two donors. Raw reads were error-corrected and collapsed into unique sequences with a nearest-neighbor algorithm that merged closely related sequences to remove PCR and sequencing errors. To assign V, D and J gene segments, CDR3 sequences were aligned to IMGT reference sequences. Each retained sequence needed at least a six-nucleotide match to both a V gene segment and a J gene segment. Rearrangements were classified as productive when the CDR3 lacked stop codons and remained in frame with V and J, and all other rearrangements were classified as non-productive. Following IMGT convention, CDR3 was defined as the stretch from the second conserved V-encoded cysteine to the conserved J-encoded phenylalanine. In an earlier analysis of approximately 590 of the donors, sequences lacking an unambiguous match to a single V gene segment were excluded. In an earlier analysis of 450 to 700 of the donors, V segments were called functional above 56.7% productive rearrangements and were called segregating when the between-donor standard deviation exceeded 5%. A statistical classification framework was developed to diagnose cytomegalovirus status using the catalog of TCR beta chain sequences. In a later analysis, TCR nucleotide sequences were compared against IMGT/GENE-DB human TR gene sequences so that V and J genes could be assigned. A later analysis assigned CDR3 sequences and most-parsimonious VDJ recombination scenarios with the TCRdist pipeline. In a later analysis, each TCR beta chain was defined by its CDR3 amino acid sequence together with its V-gene family, and reads lacking a unique V-gene family were excluded. As a way to deal with suspected cross-contamination and a sequencing artifact, a later analysis dropped 592 nucleotide sequences that were highly shared and had low generation probability. A later analysis calculated a clonal expansion index for each public chain from normalized within-repertoire ranks of inferred template counts. In a later analysis, generation probabilities were computed using a VDJ recombination model fitted to out-of-frame rearrangements, and the results were checked against IGoR. A later analysis scored TCR-TCR, TCR-HLA and TCR-CMV co-occurrence with hypergeometric tests, applying a repertoire-size bias correction to TCR pairs. In a later analysis, false discovery rates were estimated by permuting HLA or CMV assignments 20 times. In a later analysis, co-occurring TCRs were grouped with DBSCAN, and TCRdist sequence similarity was added when clustering was performed within HLA-allele-positive subsets. For co-occurrence clustering, repertoires with fewer than 30,000 or more than 120,000 public chains were excluded, along with about five repertoires with anomalous nucleotide sharing. This immuneACCESS table, as held by TCRdb, lists in-frame sequences with V and J called but not all clones. Of the missing ones, under half trace to an unresolved V gene in checked studies; the others have no known cause. The DNA gave D and trimming, while V, J and clone size come from that table. Across this sample there are roughly 100,000 clones, with 75% to 85% seen only once. The ten largest clones capture 2% to 2.5% of the sample.

The cohort comprised 666 healthy bone marrow donors. Cohort members were all nominally healthy when sampled, although unrecorded immune exposures were likely present. The donor tested CMV seronegative and was one of the 352 seronegative cohort members. Each donor provided a peripheral blood sample, and peripheral blood mononuclear cells were used for TCR beta sequencing. Genomic DNA was extracted from the blood cell samples with the Qiagen DNeasy Blood Extraction Kit. The CDR3 spans 14 residues, from the cysteine through the phenylalanine. The DNA shown is the 42-base CDR3, in frame from base 1. The junction shows trimming of 6 bases on V and 4 bases on J, and the gene matches do not reach 5 bases of it. The germline V gene provides CDR1 MNHEY and CDR2 SVGAGI. With regard to this clone: No antigen is known for it. Qualities for individual bases were not recorded, and no much larger clone is one base off.

What the study reported, not specific to this receptor: Fewer than 20 rarely observed V segments, including chromosome 9 orphons, were excluded from the earlier analysis of about 600 of the donors because counts were too low. The authors suggested that the approach could potentially be generalized to other disease states and immunological phenotypes. The 87-base-pair reads could not distinguish some IMGT-functional V segments, including TRBV6-2 and TRBV6-3, so those segments were excluded. Because HLA typing was unavailable for some donors at each locus, only the typed subset was used in association tests. Compared with the approximately 710-donor mean, donors in an Asian-associated ancestry cluster had fewer N-insertions in productive TCRs, according to a later genetic analysis. Sequencing depth was assumed to be roughly uniform across donors in the presence/absence analyses, though that assumption may not hold. Several of the top co-occurrence clusters appeared to be linked to parvovirus B19, influenza, CMV and Epstein-Barr virus, according to a later analysis. Correlated functional status among segregating V segments might reflect linkage disequilibrium, but an unknown experimental factor could not be ruled out. Cytomegalovirus status was reported to be diagnosed by the classifier with high specificity and sensitivity in both the original and validation cohorts. A further reported finding was that TCR beta sequences accurately predicted the HLA-A and HLA-B alleles for most subjects in the first cohort. Three of the identified cytomegalovirus-associated TCR beta chains were confirmed in vitro to be specific for cytomegalovirus antigens. A cluster of highly shared sequence variants was judged likely to be a technical artifact of the sequencing pipeline. In a later genetic analysis, a missense DCLRE1C variant was associated with V-gene and J-gene trimming of TCR beta chains, and the association was replicated in an independent cohort. For the cohort, immune exposure information was limited to CMV serostatus. Broadly in line with IMGT annotations, most TCR beta V segments showed up in productive rearrangements about 87% or about 30% of the time in an earlier analysis of several hundred of the donors. A later analysis associated 15,000 or so TCR beta sequences with specific HLA alleles at a false discovery rate of 0.05. In a later analysis, the rate of TCR association differed among HLA loci, with DRB1 alleles having the most associated TCRs and HLA-C alleles having the fewest. Compared with equally common non-associated chains, HLA-associated TCR beta chains in a later analysis were more clonally expanded and had lower generation probabilities. Most TCR sequences were seen in very few donors, while some public TCRs were found in many individuals. The cohort was sequenced for TCR beta chains only, and without alpha or paired-chain data the features that could be detected were limited. When HLA alleles, especially DR and DQ, strongly co-occurred, TCR associations were difficult to assign to individual alleles. Most CMV-associated TCR beta chains appeared to be HLA-restricted in a later analysis, and the HLA associations seemed to be driven largely by CMV exposure. The study listed approximately 150 TCR beta chains as associated with cytomegalovirus.

The V and J segments used are TRBV6-5 and TRBJ2-3; TRBD1 matches 9 bases in the middle. Material for sequencing was PBMCs. The receptor's source is a man aged 30 to 45 in good health and CMV-seronegative. The DNA is as follows: TGTGCCAGCAGCCGGACAGGGGAGGCAGATACGCAGTATTTT. It encodes CASSRTGEADTQYF.